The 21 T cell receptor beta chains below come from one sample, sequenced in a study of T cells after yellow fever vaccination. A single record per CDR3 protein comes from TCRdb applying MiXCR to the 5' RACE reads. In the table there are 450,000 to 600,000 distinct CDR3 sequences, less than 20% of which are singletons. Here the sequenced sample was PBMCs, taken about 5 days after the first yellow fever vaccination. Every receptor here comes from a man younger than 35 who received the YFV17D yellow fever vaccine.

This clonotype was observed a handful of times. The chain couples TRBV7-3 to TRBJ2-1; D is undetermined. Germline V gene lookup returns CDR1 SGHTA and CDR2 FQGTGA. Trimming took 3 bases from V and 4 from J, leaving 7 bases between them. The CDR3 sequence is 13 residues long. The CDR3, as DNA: TGTGCCAGCAGCTTCGGCCAGTACAATGAGCAGTTCTTC. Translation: CASSFGQYNEQFF.

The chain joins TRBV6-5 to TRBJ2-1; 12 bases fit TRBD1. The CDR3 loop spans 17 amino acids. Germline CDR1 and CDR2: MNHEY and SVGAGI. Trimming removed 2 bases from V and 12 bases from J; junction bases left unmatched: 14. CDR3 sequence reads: CASSYRPTGTGGGGQFF. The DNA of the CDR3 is TGTGCCAGCAGTTACCGCCCAACCGGGACAGGGGGCGGTGGGCAGTTCTTC.

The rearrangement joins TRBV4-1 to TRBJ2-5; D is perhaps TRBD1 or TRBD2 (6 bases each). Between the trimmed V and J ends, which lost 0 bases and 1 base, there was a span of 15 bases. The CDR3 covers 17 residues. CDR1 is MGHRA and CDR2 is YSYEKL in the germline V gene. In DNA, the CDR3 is TGCGCCAGCAGCCAAGATGCGTTCGGGGGCCTCCAAGAGACCCAGTACTTC. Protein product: CASSQDAFGGLQETQYF.

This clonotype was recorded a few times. The CDR3 loop is CASSGWTSGPETQYF. The CDR3 DNA reads as TGTGCCAGCAGCGGCTGGACTAGCGGTCCAGAGACCCAGTACTTC. The gene calls are TRBV13 and TRBJ2-5, with 10 bases that match TRBD2. After removal of 5 bases from V and 4 bases from J, the junction contained 7 bases not matched to a gene. The CDR3 extends over 15 amino acids. CDR1 is PRHDT, CDR2 FYEKMQ, per germline (reference sequence).

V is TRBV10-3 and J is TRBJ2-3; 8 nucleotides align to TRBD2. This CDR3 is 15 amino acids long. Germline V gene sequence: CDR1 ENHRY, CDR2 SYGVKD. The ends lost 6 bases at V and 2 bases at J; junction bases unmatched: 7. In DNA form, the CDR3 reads TGTGCCATCAGCCCGGGACTAGGGGACACAGATACGCAGTATTTT. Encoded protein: CAISPGLGDTDTQYF.

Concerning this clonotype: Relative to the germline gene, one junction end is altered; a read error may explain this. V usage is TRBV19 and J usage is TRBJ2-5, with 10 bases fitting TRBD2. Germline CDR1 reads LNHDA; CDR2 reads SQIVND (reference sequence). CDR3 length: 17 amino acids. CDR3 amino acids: CASSVRLAGAFQETQCF. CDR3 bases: TGTGCCAGTAGTGTGCGCCTAGCGGGGGCCTTCCAAGAGACCCAGTGCTTC.

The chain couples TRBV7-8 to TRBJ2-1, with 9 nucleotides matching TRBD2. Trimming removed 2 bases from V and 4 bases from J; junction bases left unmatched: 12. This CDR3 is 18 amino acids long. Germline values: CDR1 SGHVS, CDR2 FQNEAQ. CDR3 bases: TGTGCCAGCAGCTTACCCCGCGGGGGGGCCAGTACTTACAATGAGCAGTTCTTC. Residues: CASSLPRGGASTYNEQFF.

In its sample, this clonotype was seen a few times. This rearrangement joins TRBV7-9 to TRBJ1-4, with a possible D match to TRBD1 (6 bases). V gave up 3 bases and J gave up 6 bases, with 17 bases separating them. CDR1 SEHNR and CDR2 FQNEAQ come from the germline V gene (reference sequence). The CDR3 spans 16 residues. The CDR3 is CASSLRVTGSYEKLFF. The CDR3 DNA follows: TGTGCCAGCAGCTTGAGAGTAACAGGGAGTTATGAAAAACTGTTTTTT. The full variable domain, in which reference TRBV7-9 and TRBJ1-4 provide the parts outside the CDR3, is DTGVSQNPRHKITKRGQNVTFRCDPISEHNRLYWYRQTLGQGPEFLTYFQNEAQLEKSRLLSDRFSAERPKGSFSTLEIQRTEQGDSAMYLCASSLRVTGSYEKLFFGSGTQLSVL.

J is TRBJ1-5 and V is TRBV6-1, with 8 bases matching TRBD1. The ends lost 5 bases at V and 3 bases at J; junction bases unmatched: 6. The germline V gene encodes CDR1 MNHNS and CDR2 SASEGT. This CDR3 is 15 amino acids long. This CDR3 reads CASSRQGSNNQPQHF. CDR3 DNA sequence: TGTGCCAGCAGTCGACAGGGGTCGAACAATCAGCCCCAGCATTTT.

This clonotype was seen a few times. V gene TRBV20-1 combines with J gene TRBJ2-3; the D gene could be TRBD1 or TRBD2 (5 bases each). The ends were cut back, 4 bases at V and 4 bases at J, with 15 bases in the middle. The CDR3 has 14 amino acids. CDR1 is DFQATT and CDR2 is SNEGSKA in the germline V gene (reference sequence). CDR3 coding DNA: TGCAGTGCTAAAGGGACCCCAAGGGCAGATACGCAGTATTTT. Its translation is CSAKGTPRADTQYF.

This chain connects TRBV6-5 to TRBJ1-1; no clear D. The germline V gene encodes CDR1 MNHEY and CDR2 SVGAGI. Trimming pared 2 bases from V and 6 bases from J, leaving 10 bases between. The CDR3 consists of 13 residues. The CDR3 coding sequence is TGTGCCAGCAGTTACGGTTCGGGCTCTGAAGCTTTCTTT. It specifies CASSYGSGSEAFF.

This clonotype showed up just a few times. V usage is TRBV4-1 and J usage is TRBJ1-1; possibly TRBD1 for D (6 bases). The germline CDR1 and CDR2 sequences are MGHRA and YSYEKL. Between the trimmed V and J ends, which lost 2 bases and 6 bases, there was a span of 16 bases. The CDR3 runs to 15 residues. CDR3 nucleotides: TGCGCCAGCAGCCAAACCTCTAGGGGGATGGCTGAAGCTTTCTTT. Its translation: CASSQTSRGMAEAFF.

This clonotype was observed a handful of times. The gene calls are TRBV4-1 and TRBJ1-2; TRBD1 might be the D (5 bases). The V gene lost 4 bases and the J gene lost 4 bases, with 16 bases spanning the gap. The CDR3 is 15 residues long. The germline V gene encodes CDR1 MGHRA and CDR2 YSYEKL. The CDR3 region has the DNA TGCGCCAGCAGCCCCCGGGGGGTTAATAGCTATGGCTACACCTTC. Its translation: CASSPRGVNSYGYTF.

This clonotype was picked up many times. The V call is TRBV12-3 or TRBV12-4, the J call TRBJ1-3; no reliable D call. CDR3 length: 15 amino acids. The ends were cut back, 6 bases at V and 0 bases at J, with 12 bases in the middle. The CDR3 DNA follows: TGTGCCAGCAGCAGCCCCGGCAGCTCTGGAAACACCATATATTTT. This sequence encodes CASSSPGSSGNTIYF.

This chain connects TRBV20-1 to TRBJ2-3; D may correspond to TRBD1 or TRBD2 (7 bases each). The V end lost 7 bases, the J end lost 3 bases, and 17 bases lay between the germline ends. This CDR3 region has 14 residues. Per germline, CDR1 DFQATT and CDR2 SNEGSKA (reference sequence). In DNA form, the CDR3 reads TGCAGTGGCGAGACAGGGAGGGGGACAGATACGCAGTATTTT. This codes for CSGETGRGTDTQYF.

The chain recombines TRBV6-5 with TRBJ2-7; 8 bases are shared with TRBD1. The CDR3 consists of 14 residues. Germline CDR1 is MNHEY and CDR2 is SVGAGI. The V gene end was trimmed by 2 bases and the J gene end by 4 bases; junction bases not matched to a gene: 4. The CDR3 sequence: CASSYGQGAYEQYV. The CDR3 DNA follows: TGTGCCAGCAGTTACGGCCAGGGGGCTTACGAGCAGTACGTC.

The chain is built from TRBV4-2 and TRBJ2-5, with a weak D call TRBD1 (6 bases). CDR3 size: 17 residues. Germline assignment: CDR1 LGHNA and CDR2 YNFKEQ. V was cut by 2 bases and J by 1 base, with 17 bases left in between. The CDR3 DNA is TGTGCCAGCAGCCAAAGTCAAGGGGGATACTTCCAAGAGACCCAGTACTTC. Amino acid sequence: CASSQSQGGYFQETQYF.

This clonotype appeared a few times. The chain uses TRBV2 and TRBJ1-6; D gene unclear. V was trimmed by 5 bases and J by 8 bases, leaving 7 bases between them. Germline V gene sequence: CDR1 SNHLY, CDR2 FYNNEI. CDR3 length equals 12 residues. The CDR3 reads CASSSDHSPLHF. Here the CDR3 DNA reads TGTGCCAGCAGTAGTGACCATTCACCCCTCCACTTT.

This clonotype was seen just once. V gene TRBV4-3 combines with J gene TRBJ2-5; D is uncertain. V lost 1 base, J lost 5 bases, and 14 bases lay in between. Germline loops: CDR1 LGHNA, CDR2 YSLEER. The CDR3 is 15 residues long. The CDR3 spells CASSQVVGRFETQYF. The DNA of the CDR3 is TGCGCCAGCAGCCAAGTGGTAGGTCGCTTTGAGACCCAGTACTTC.

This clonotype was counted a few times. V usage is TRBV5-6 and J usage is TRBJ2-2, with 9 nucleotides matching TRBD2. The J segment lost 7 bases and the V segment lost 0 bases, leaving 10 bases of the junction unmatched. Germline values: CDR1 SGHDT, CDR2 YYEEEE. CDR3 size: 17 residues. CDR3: CASSLVRGGARIGELFF. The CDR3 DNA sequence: TGTGCCAGCAGCTTGGTACGCGGGGGGGCCAGGATCGGGGAGCTGTTTTTT.

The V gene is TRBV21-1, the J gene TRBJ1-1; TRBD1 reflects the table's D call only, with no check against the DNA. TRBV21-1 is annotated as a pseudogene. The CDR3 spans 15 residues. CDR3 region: CASSKGGGANTEAFF. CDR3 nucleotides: TGTGCCAGCAGCAAAGGTGGGGGGGCGAACACTGAAGCTTTCTTT.